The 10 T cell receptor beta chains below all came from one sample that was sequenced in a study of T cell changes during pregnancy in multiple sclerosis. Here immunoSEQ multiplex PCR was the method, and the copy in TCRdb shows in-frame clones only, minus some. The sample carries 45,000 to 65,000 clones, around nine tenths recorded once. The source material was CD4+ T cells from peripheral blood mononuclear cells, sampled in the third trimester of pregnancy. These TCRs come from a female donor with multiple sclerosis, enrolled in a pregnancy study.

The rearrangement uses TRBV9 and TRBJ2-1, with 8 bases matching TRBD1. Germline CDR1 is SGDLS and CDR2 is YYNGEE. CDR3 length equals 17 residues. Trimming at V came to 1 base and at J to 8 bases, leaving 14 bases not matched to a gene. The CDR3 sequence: CASSVQGTGKPGDEQFF. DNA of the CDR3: TGTGCCAGCAGCGTACAGGGGACAGGCAAACCTGGGGATGAGCAGTTCTTC.

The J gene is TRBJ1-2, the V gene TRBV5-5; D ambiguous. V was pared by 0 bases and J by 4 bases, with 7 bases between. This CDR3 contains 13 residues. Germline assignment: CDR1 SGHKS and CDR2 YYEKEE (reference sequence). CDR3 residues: CASSLGQVYGYTF. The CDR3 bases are TGTGCCAGCAGCTTGGGACAAGTCTATGGCTACACCTTC.

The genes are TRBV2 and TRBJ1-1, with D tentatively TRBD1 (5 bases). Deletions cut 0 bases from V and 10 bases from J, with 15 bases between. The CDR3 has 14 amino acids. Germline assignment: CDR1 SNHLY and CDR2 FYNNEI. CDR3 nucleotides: TGTGCCAGCAGTGAAGCGCTTTGGGGCCTGGGAGCTTTCTTT. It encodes CASSEALWGLGAFF.

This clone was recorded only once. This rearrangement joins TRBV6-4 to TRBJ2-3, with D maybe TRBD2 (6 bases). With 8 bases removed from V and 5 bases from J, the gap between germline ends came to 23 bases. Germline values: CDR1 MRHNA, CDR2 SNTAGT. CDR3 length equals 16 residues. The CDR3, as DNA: TGTGCCAGCCCCGAACTAGGGACCTGGGGAGGAGATACGCAGTATTTT. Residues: CASPELGTWGGDTQYF.

The CDR3, as DNA: TGTGCCAGCTCCCGACCAGGACAGGGGAAGGATGAGCAGTTCTTC. This codes for CASSRPGQGKDEQFF. The chain employs TRBV6-5 and TRBJ2-1; TRBD1 aligns across 9 bases. The V segment lost 8 bases and the J segment 8 bases; nucleotides outside the gene matches: 13. The CDR3 contains 15 residues. Germline V gene lookup returns CDR1 MNHEY and CDR2 SVGAGI.

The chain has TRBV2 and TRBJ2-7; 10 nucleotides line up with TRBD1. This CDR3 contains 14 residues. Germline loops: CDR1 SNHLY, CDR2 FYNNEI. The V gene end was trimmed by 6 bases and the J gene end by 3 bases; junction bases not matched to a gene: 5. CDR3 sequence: CASRAGTGVYEQYF. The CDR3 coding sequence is TGTGCCAGCAGAGCCGGGACAGGGGTCTACGAGCAGTACTTC.

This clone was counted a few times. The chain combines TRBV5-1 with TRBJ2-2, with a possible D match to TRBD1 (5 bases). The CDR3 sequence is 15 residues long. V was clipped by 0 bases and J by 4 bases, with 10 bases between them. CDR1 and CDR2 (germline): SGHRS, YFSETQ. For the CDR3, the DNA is TGCGCCAGCAGCTTGGGGGGCGATATCACCGGGGAGCTGTTTTTT. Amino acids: CASSLGGDITGELFF.

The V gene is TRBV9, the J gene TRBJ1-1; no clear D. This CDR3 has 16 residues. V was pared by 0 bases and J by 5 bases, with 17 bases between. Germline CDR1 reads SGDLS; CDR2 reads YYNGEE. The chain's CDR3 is CASSVDRGAGVTEAFF. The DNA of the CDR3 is TGTGCCAGCAGCGTAGATCGAGGAGCCGGGGTGACTGAAGCTTTCTTT. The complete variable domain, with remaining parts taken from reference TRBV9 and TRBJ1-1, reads DSGVTQTPKHLITATGQRVTLRCSPRSGDLSVYWYQQSLDQGLQFLIQYYNGEERAKGNILERFSAQQFPDLHSELNLSSLELGDSALYFCASSVDRGAGVTEAFFGQGTRLTVV.

The CDR3 coding sequence is TGTGCCAGCAGCCCCGTCACCGGGACAGGGCTCGGGAATTCACCCCTCCACTTT. Protein sequence: CASSPVTGTGLGNSPLHF. The chain has TRBV11-2 and TRBJ1-6; 9 bases align to TRBD1. Germline values: CDR1 SGHAT, CDR2 FQNNGV. The CDR3 extends over 18 amino acids. The ends lost 5 bases at V and 7 bases at J; junction bases unmatched: 15.

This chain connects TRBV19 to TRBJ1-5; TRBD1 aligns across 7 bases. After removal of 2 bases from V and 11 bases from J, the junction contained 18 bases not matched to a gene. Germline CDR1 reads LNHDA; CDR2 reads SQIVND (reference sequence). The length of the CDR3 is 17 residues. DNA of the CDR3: TGTGCCAGTAGTATACACTACCAGACAGGGTTGAATTGGTCCCAGCATTTT. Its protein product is CASSIHYQTGLNWSQHF.